The clone carrying this TCR beta chain was seen just once. The antigen remains unidentified. Trimming shortened V by 2 bases and J by 3 bases, and 10 bases separated the two germline ends. The CDR3 is 14 residues long. Germline CDR1 SGHRS, CDR2 YFSETQ. It was with 60 Vbeta and 13 Jbeta primers that the PCR ran. Data came from immunoSEQ multiplex PCR; TCRdb stores just in-frame clones and leaves some out. This sample has fewer than 150,000 clones, with around 77% found just once. This sample was taken from a study of cytomegalovirus exposure and HLA in healthy donors. Overall study context: There were more than 350 genotyped donors. Of these, roughly 80% fell in the genetic ancestry cluster associated with self-reported Caucasian donors.

Study-wide results and limits: According to a later analysis, most TCR beta chains associated with CMV appeared HLA-restricted. HLA alleles showed associations with about 15,000 TCR beta sequences in a later analysis, at a 0.05 false discovery rate. Reports described diagnosis of cytomegalovirus status by the classifier as highly specific and sensitive.

This chain joins TRBV5-1 and TRBJ2-3; D is possibly TRBD2 (5 bases). This receptor was obtained from a woman aged 50 to 60 in good health and CMV-seronegative. Material for sequencing was PBMCs. The CDR3, as DNA: TGCGCCAGCAGCTTAGGGCGGGCGACAGATACGCAGTATTTT. Protein: CASSLGRATDTQYF. Based on the CDR3 plus reference TRBV5-1 and TRBJ2-3, the full variable domain is KAGVTQTPRYLIKTRGQQVTLSCSPISGHRSVSWYQQTPGQGLQFLFEYFSETQRNKGNFPGRFSGRQFSNSRSEMNVSTLELGDSALYLCASSLGRATDTQYFGPGTRLTVL.